Presented here are 29 T cell receptor beta chains from one specimen sequenced in a study of PD-L1 blockade in urothelial cancer. The time point denotes: pretreatment peripheral blood. Measured with immunoSEQ multiplex PCR; TCRdb has only the in-frame clones, and not every one. The sample has 100,000 to 150,000 clones, approximately 84% seen once. The sample consisted of PBMCs, taken around atezolizumab (anti-PD-L1) treatment. These receptors all come from a man aged 45-65 years with urothelial cancer.

This chain joins TRBV21-1 and TRBJ1-1; no check of the table's D call, TRBD1, against the DNA was made. TRBV21-1 is a listed pseudogene. CDR3 length: 11 residues. The CDR3 DNA reads TGTGCCAGCAGCGGGACAGAGGAAGCTTTCTTT. Amino acid sequence: CASSGTEEAFF.

The chain links TRBV19 to TRBJ2-7, with D possibly TRBD2 on 5 matching bases. V lost 4 bases to trimming and J lost 1 base, with 14 bases between them. The CDR3 contains 15 residues. Germline assignment: CDR1 LNHDA and CDR2 SQIVND (reference sequence). The DNA of the CDR3 is TGTGCCAGTAGTAAGGCCAGCACGGGGTCCTACGAGCAGTACTTC. Amino acids: CASSKASTGSYEQYF.

The J gene is TRBJ1-4, the V gene TRBV7-8, with 7 bases matching TRBD1. Germline trimming cut 2 bases from V and 7 bases from J; bases unmatched to any gene: 4. CDR3 length equals 14 residues. Germline V gives CDR1 SGHVS, CDR2 FQNEAQ. In DNA form, the CDR3 reads TGTGCCAGCAGCTTAACGGCAGGGGGTGAAAAACTGTTTTTT. Protein: CASSLTAGGEKLFF.

The J gene is TRBJ1-2, the V gene TRBV5-1; TRBD1 matches 7 bases. The germline V gene has CDR1 SGHRS and CDR2 YFSETQ. This CDR3 contains 12 residues. The ends lost 10 bases at V and 6 bases at J; junction bases unmatched: 9. The CDR3 reads CAGQTGWDGYTF. CDR3 sequence (DNA): TGCGCCGGACAGACAGGGTGGGATGGCTACACCTTC.

V and J are TRBV15 and TRBJ2-2; D not certain. Germline V gene data show CDR1 as LNHNV and CDR2 as YYDKDF (reference sequence). The CDR3 is 15 residues long. V lost 0 bases to trimming and J lost 2 bases, with 7 bases between them. DNA of the CDR3: TGTGCCACCAGCAGAGAGTACAGCAACACCGGGGAGCTGTTTTTT. It codes for CATSREYSNTGELFF.

The gene calls are TRBV19 and TRBJ1-5, with TRBD1 as a possible D gene (6 bases). Germline CDR1 is LNHDA and CDR2 is SQIVND (reference sequence). The ends were cut back, 9 bases at V and 0 bases at J, with 21 bases in the middle. The CDR3 consists of 17 residues. CDR3 nucleotides: TGTGCCAGCCTCGCCCGTCGACAGGAATATAGCAATCAGCCCCAGCATTTT. It specifies CASLARRQEYSNQPQHF.

The chain recombines TRBV11-2 with TRBJ2-7; TRBD1 matches at 7 bases. Germline-derived CDR1 and CDR2 are SGHAT and FQNNGV. V lost 3 bases to trimming and J lost 2 bases; unmatched junction nucleotides: 1. The CDR3 consists of 13 residues. CDR3 coding DNA: TGTGCCAGCAGCTTGGGACAGCCCTACGAGCAGTACTTC. Amino acid sequence: CASSLGQPYEQYF.

The chain joins TRBV7-9 to TRBJ2-7, with 11 bases aligning to TRBD2. CDR3 length: 15 amino acids. With 4 bases clipped from V and 5 bases from J, the junction kept 7 bases outside the gene matches. Germline loops: CDR1 SEHNR, CDR2 FQNEAQ (reference sequence). The CDR3 region has the DNA TGTGCCAGCAGCTGGGTAGCGGGAGGGCCCGACGAGCAGTACTTC. Its protein product is CASSWVAGGPDEQYF.

This clone occurred a few times. The chain links TRBV18 to TRBJ1-1; no clear D gene. The V gene lost 8 bases and the J gene lost 0 bases, with 25 bases spanning the gap. This CDR3 region has 18 residues. CDR1 is KGHSH and CDR2 is LQKENI in the germline V gene. This CDR3 reads CASPPASWALGLNTEAFF. The CDR3 coding sequence is TGTGCCAGCCCCCCTGCCTCCTGGGCGCTTGGGCTGAACACTGAAGCTTTCTTT.

The rearrangement uses TRBV18 and TRBJ2-5, with D unclear. The V end lost 2 bases, the J end lost 3 bases, and 10 bases lay between the germline ends. Germline CDR1 KGHSH, CDR2 LQKENI. The CDR3 is made up of 14 amino acids. CDR3 in amino acids: CASSPSFQKETQYF. For the CDR3, the DNA is TGTGCCAGCTCACCAAGTTTCCAGAAAGAGACCCAGTACTTC. Looking up the rest from reference TRBV18 and TRBJ2-5 gives the full variable domain: NAGVMQNPRHLVRRRGQEARLRCSPMKGHSHVYWYRQLPEEGLKFMVYLQKENIIDESGMPKERFSAEFPKEGPSILRIQQVVRGDSAAYFCASSPSFQKETQYFGPGTRLLVL.

V gene TRBV4-2 combines with J gene TRBJ2-7, with TRBD1 matching 7 bases. J gave up 2 bases and V 7 bases, and 8 bases lay outside the gene matches. The CDR3 spans 14 residues. Germline values: CDR1 LGHNA, CDR2 YNFKEQ. The CDR3 loop reads CASTRDRFTYEQYF. CDR3 in DNA: TGTGCCAGCACCCGGGACAGATTCACCTACGAGCAGTACTTC.

The chain uses TRBV14 and TRBJ2-5; perhaps TRBD2 as D (6 bases). Trimming took off 1 base at V and 5 bases at J, with 11 bases between the two ends. The CDR3 has 14 residues. Germline CDR1 SGHDN, CDR2 FVKESK. CDR3 nucleotide sequence: TGTGCCAGCAGCCAAGTATCAGGAGGGGAGACCCAGTACTTC. Residues: CASSQVSGGETQYF.

This clone was observed once. V is TRBV9 and J is TRBJ1-1; 8 bases line up with TRBD1. J lost 3 bases, V lost 3 bases, and 4 bases had no gene match. The CDR3 runs 14 residues. Germline V gene lookup returns CDR1 SGDLS and CDR2 YYNGEE. CDR3 sequence: CASSETGVDTEAFF. Here the CDR3 DNA reads TGTGCCAGCAGCGAGACAGGGGTGGACACTGAAGCTTTCTTT.

This chain joins TRBV27 and TRBJ1-1; possible D gene TRBD1, 6 bases. Germline V gene data show CDR1 as MNHEY and CDR2 as SMNVEV (reference sequence). The V and J ends lost 6 bases and 4 bases respectively, with 15 bases between them. The CDR3 length is 14 residues. The CDR3 loop is CASRPRGRITEAFF. CDR3 nucleotide sequence: TGTGCCAGCAGACCCAGGGGAAGAATCACTGAAGCTTTCTTT.

V and J are TRBV9 and TRBJ2-1; 8 bases are a match to TRBD2. Germline CDR1 SGDLS, CDR2 YYNGEE. The V and J ends lost 4 bases and 7 bases, in that order; junction bases with no gene match: 13. The CDR3 has 16 amino acids. The CDR3 nucleotides are TGTGCCAGCAGCCGCGGGCCGGGACTAGTATTGAATGAGCAGTTCTTC. This codes for CASSRGPGLVLNEQFF.

Here the CDR3 reads CASSTAGLSANSPLHF. For the CDR3, the DNA is TGTGCCAGCTCAACAGCAGGGTTGTCAGCGAATTCACCCCTCCACTTT. J is TRBJ1-6 and V is TRBV18; the D gene is possibly TRBD1 (5 bases). V was trimmed by 5 bases and J by 7 bases, leaving 18 bases between them. The germline V gene has CDR1 KGHSH and CDR2 LQKENI. The length of the CDR3 is 16 residues.

The chain couples TRBV19 to TRBJ2-1, with 9 positions matching TRBD2. V lost 2 bases, J lost 4 bases, and 3 bases stayed unmatched. Germline V gene lookup returns CDR1 LNHDA and CDR2 SQIVND (reference sequence). The length of the CDR3 is 15 residues. As DNA, the CDR3 is TGTGCCAGTAGTATACAGGCGGGAGGGTACAATGAGCAGTTCTTC. Its protein is CASSIQAGGYNEQFF.

The chain links TRBV6-4 to TRBJ2-3; tentatively, D is TRBD1 (5 bases). CDR1 and CDR2 from the germline V gene are MRHNA and SNTAGT. Trimming pared 6 bases from V and 2 bases from J, leaving 15 bases between. CDR3 size: 15 residues. The CDR3 region is CASSPGHSSTDTQYF. The DNA of the CDR3 is TGTGCCAGCAGCCCCGGACACTCGTCCACAGATACGCAGTATTTT.

The rearrangement joins TRBV27 to TRBJ1-6, with TRBD1 identical over 8 bases. Germline V gene data show CDR1 as MNHEY and CDR2 as SMNVEV (reference sequence). Trimming took 2 bases from V and 7 from J; bases not matched to a gene: 4. The CDR3 consists of 15 residues. The CDR3 loop reads CASSLLRGRNSPLHF. CDR3 sequence (DNA): TGTGCCAGCAGTTTACTCAGGGGGCGGAATTCACCCCTCCACTTT.

The CDR3: CASSPQTEAQETQYF. In DNA form, the CDR3 reads TGTGCCAGCAGTCCCCAGACAGAAGCACAAGAGACCCAGTACTTC. The chain couples TRBV27 to TRBJ2-5; weak D call: TRBD1 (5 bases). The germline V and J ends were trimmed by 5 bases and 2 bases, with 15 bases remaining between them. The CDR3 is made up of 15 amino acids. Germline V gives CDR1 MNHEY, CDR2 SMNVEV (reference sequence).

There are a few counts of this clone. The gene calls are TRBV7-9 and TRBJ2-5; D perhaps matches TRBD2 (5 bases). The V gene lost 5 bases and the J gene lost 5 bases, with 15 bases spanning the gap. Looked up from germline, CDR1 is SEHNR and CDR2 is FQNEAQ (reference sequence). The CDR3 length is 14 residues. The CDR3, as DNA: TGTGCCAGCAGCATGTACGAGGGTCGGGAGACCCAGTACTTC. Its protein is CASSMYEGRETQYF. Looking up the rest from reference TRBV7-9 and TRBJ2-5 gives the full variable domain: DTGVSQNPRHKITKRGQNVTFRCDPISEHNRLYWYRQTLGQGPEFLTYFQNEAQLEKSRLLSDRFSAERPKGSFSTLEIQRTEQGDSAMYLCASSMYEGRETQYFGPGTRLLVL.

This clone occurred once. This rearrangement joins TRBV9 to TRBJ2-2; 10 bases match TRBD2. Germline V gene data show CDR1 as SGDLS and CDR2 as YYNGEE. Losses at the gene ends were 3 bases for V and 6 bases for J; bases not matched to a gene: 5. This CDR3 is 15 amino acids long. The CDR3 DNA is TGTGCCAGCAGCGCTAGCGGGAGAGTCCCCGGGGAGCTGTTTTTT. Protein: CASSASGRVPGELFF.

The rearrangement joins TRBV19 to TRBJ2-7, with 9 bases that match TRBD2. Germline V gene lookup returns CDR1 LNHDA and CDR2 SQIVND (reference sequence). The CDR3 extends over 15 amino acids. Unmatched junction bases numbered 15, after V lost 11 bases and J lost 4 bases. CDR3: CARIPIAGVRYEQYF. The CDR3 DNA reads as TGTGCCCGAATCCCGATAGCGGGAGTTAGGTACGAGCAGTACTTC.

This clone was seen a handful of times. The rearrangement joins TRBV28 to TRBJ1-1; 9 bases agree with TRBD1. The CDR3 has 15 amino acids. Germline V gene lookup returns CDR1 MDHEN and CDR2 SYDVKM. With V trimmed by 5 bases and J by 10 bases, 14 bases remained unmatched. The CDR3 DNA is TGTGCCAGCAGTCTACTCAACAGGGGGCGATCTGTAGCTTTCTTT. Protein: CASSLLNRGRSVAFF.

The gene calls are TRBV10-2 and TRBJ1-2, with 9 bases aligning to TRBD1. The CDR3 sequence is 14 residues long. Germline V CDR1 and CDR2: WSHSY, SAAADI. J lost 4 bases, V lost 6 bases, and 6 bases had no gene match. CDR3 sequence: CASRGTGFTYGYTF. As DNA, the CDR3 is TGCGCCAGCAGAGGGACAGGGTTTACCTATGGCTACACCTTC.

The CDR3 nucleotides read TGTGCCAGCAGCGTAGAACTCCGAGACACAGATACGCAGTATTTT. Translating it yields CASSVELRDTDTQYF. The chain uses TRBV9 and TRBJ2-3; D not certain. From germline, CDR1 is SGDLS and CDR2 YYNGEE. Trimming cost V 0 bases and J 2 bases, with 10 bases left between them. This CDR3 contains 15 residues.

The V call is TRBV4-1, the J call TRBJ2-7, with D hard to call. V lost 1 base to trimming and J lost 3 bases, with 4 bases between them. The CDR3 sequence is 12 residues long. Germline V lookup: CDR1 MGHRA, CDR2 YSYEKL. The DNA of the CDR3 is TGCGCCAGCAGCCAAGGCAGCTACGAGCAGTACTTC. It codes for CASSQGSYEQYF.

The chain has TRBV19 and TRBJ1-5; D possibly corresponds to TRBD1 (5 bases). The CDR3 is made up of 16 amino acids. Germline CDR1 and CDR2: LNHDA and SQIVND (reference sequence). Between the trimmed V and J ends, which lost 7 bases and 0 bases, there was a span of 16 bases. CDR3 sequence: CASTGGGRNSNQPQHF. In nucleotides, the CDR3 is TGTGCCAGTACCGGGGGGGGACGGAATAGCAATCAGCCCCAGCATTTT.

The genes are TRBV30 and TRBJ2-1; 9 bases map to TRBD2. The ends lost 1 base at V and 9 bases at J; junction bases unmatched: 7. The CDR3 spans 14 residues. Germline V CDR1 and CDR2: GTSNPN, SVGIG (reference sequence). CDR3: CAWSESSGMSEQFF. The CDR3 region has the DNA TGTGCCTGGAGTGAATCTAGCGGGATGAGTGAGCAGTTCTTC.